The sequence of this TCR beta chain was determined in a study of somatic mutations in cytotoxic T cells in rheumatoid arthritis. Generated by immunoSEQ multiplex PCR, the TCRdb table keeps only in-frame clones and is missing some. The sample contains 20,000 to 25,000 clones, 86% of which appear only once. CDR1 and CDR2 (germline): SEHNR, FQNEAQ (reference sequence). This CDR3 spans 14 amino acids. V was trimmed by 5 bases and J by 4 bases, leaving 14 bases between them. Using positive magnetic bead selection on an AutoMACS, CD4+ and CD8+ cells were isolated, after which their purity was checked by flow cytometry.

The sequencing input was CD8+ T cells sorted from blood. This clonotype originated in a woman in her forties or fifties in good health. The chain has TRBV7-9 and TRBJ1-1; the D gene is possibly TRBD1 (5 bases). The chain's CDR3 is CASSPKGTGTEAFF. The CDR3 DNA reads as TGTGCCAGCAGCCCTAAGGGGACGGGCACTGAAGCTTTCTTT.